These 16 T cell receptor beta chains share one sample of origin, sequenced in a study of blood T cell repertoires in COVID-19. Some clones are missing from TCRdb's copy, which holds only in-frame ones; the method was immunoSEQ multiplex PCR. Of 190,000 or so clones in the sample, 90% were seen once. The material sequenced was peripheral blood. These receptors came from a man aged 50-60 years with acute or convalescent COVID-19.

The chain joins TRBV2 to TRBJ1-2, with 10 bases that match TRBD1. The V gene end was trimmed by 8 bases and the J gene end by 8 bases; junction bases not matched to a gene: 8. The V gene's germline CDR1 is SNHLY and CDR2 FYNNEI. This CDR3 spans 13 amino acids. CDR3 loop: CASGEDRGLGYTF. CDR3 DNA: TGTGCCAGCGGGGAAGACAGGGGGCTCGGCTACACCTTC. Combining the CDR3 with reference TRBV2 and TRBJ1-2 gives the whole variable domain EPEVTQTPSHQVTQMGQEVILRCVPISNHLYFYWYRQILGQKVEFLVSFYNNEISEKSEIFDDQFSVERPDGSNFTLKIRSTKLEDSAMYFCASGEDRGLGYTFGSGTRLTVV.

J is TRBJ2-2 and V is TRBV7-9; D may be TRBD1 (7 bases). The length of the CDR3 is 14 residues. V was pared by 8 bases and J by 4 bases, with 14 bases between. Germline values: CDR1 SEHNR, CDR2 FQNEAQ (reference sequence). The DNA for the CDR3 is TGTGCCAGCGGAGGGGACAGCACCACCGGGGAGCTGTTTTTT. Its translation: CASGGDSTTGELFF.

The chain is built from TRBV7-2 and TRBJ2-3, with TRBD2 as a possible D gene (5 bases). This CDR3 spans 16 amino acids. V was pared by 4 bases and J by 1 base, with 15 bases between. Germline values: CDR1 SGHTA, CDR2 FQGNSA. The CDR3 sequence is CASSSDLLGGTDTQYF. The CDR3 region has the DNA TGTGCCAGCAGCTCAGACTTACTAGGCGGCACAGATACGCAGTATTTT.

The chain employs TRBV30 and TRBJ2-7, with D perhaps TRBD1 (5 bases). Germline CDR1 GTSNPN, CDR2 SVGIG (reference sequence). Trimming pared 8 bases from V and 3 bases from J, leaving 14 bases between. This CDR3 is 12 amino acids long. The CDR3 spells CAAGRRGYEQYF. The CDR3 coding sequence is TGTGCCGCAGGCCGAAGGGGCTACGAGCAGTACTTC.

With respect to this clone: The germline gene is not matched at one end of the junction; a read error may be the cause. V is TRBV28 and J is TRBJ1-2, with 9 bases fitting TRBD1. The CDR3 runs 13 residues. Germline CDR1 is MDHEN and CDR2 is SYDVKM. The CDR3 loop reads CASTLRDRGDYTF. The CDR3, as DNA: TGTGCCAGCACTTTACGAGACAGGGGGGACTACACCTTC.

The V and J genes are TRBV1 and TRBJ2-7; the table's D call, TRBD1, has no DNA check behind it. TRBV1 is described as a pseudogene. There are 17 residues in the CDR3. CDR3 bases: TGCACCAGCAGCCAAAAGGAGACCCAGGGGGCTTGCTACGAGCAGTACGTC. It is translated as CTSSQKETQGACYEQYV.

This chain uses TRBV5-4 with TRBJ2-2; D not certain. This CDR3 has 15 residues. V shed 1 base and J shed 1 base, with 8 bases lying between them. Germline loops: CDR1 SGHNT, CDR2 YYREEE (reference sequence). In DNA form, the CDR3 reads TGTGCCAGCAGCTTGTCGGCAGGGAACACCGGGGAGCTGTTTTTT. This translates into CASSLSAGNTGELFF.

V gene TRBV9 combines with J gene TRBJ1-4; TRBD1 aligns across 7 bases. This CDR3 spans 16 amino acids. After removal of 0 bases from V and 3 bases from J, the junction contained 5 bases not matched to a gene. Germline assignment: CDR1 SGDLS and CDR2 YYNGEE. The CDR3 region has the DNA TGTGCCAGCAGCGTAGGTCCCGGACAGGCTAATGAAAAACTGTTTTTT. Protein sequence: CASSVGPGQANEKLFF.

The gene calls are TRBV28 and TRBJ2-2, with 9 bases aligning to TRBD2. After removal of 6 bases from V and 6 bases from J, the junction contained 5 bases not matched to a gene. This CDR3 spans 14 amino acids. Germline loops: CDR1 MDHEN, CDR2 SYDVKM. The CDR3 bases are TGTGCCAGCAGCACCAGCGGGGGGCCCGGGGAGCTGTTTTTT. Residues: CASSTSGGPGELFF.

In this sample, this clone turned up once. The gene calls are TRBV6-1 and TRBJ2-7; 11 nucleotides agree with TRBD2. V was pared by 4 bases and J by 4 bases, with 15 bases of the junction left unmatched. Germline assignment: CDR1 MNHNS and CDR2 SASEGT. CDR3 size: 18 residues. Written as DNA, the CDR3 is TGTGCCAGCAGTGTCCCTAGCGGGAGGCCTACCCCCCCTTACGAGCAGTACTTC. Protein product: CASSVPSGRPTPPYEQYF.

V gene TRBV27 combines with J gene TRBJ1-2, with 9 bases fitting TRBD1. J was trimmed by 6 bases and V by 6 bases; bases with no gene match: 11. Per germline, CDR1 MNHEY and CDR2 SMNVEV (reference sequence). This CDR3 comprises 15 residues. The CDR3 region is CASRPRDRVVDGYTF. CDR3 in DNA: TGTGCCAGCAGACCCCGGGACAGGGTGGTGGATGGCTACACCTTC.

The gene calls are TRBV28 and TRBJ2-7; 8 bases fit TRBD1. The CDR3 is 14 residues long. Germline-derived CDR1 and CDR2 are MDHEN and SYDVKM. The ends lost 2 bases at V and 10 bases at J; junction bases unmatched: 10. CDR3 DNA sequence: TGTGCCAGCAGTTTAGGGACAGGACTGCTTCACCAGTACGTC. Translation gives CASSLGTGLLHQYV.

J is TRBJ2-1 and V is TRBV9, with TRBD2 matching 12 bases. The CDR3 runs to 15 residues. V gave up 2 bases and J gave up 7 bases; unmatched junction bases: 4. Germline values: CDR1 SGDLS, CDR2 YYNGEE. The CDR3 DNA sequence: TGTGCCAGCAGCGTCGGACTAGCGGGAAGGAATGAGCAGTTCTTC. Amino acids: CASSVGLAGRNEQFF.

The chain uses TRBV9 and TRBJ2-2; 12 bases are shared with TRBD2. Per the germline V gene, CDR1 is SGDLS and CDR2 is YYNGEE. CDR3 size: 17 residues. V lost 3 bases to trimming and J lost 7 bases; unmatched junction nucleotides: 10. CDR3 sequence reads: CASSARASGGASGELFF. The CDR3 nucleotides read TGTGCCAGCAGCGCAAGGGCTAGCGGGGGGGCGAGCGGGGAGCTGTTTTTT.

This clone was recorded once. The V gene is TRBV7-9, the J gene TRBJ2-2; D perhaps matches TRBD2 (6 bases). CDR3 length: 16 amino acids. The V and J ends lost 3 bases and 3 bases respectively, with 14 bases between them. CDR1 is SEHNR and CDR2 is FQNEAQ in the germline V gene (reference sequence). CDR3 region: CASSFGGGRYTGELFF. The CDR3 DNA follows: TGTGCCAGCAGCTTTGGTGGGGGGAGATACACCGGGGAGCTGTTTTTT.

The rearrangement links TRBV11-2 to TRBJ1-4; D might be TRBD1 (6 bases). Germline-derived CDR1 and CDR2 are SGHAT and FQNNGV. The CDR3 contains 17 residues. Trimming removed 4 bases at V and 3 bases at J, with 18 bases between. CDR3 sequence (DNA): TGTGCCAGCAGCTCCCATCTACAGGGCCCGGCTAATGAAAAACTGTTTTTT. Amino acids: CASSSHLQGPANEKLFF.